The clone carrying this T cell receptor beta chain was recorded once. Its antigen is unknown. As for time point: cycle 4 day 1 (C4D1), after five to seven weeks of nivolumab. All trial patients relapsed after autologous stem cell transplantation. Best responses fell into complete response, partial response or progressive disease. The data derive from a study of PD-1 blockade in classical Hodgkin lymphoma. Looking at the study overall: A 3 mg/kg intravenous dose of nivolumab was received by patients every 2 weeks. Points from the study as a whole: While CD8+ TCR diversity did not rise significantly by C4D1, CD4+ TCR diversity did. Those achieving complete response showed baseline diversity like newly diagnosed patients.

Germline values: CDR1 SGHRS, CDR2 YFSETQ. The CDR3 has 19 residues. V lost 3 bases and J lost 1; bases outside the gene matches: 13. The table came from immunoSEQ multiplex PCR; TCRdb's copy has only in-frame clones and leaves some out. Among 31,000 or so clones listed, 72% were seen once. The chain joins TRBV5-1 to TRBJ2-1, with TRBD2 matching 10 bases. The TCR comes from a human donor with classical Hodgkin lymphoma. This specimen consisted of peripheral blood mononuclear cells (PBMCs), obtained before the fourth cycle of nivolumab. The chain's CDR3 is CASSSSAPSGRNSYNEQFF. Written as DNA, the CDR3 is TGCGCCAGCAGCTCATCGGCCCCTAGCGGGAGAAATTCCTACAATGAGCAGTTCTTC.